Presented here are 21 T cell receptor beta chains from one specimen sequenced in a study of beta chain features in type 1 diabetes. Study-wide results and caveats: A moderate, significant TCRB CDR3 shortening appeared in type 1 diabetes across four CD4+ subsets.

Of the isolated RNA, all was reverse transcribed, and so the sequenced material was expressed TCRB transcripts. Sequenced by immunoSEQ multiplex PCR; TCRdb stores in-frame clones only, minus some. The sample has 300,000 to 450,000 clones, over 10% seen once. Antigens for these TCRs are unknown. Material: naive CD4+ T cells from blood. Receptors were obtained from a woman aged 18-35 years with type 1 diabetes.

This clone showed up just a few times. The chain is built from TRBV5-6 and TRBJ1-2; tentative D call: TRBD1 (6 bases). Trimming left V 4 bases short and J 7 bases short, with 17 bases between. Per germline, CDR1 SGHDT and CDR2 YYEEEE. There are 14 residues in the CDR3. CDR3 nucleotides: TGTGCCAGCAGCCCGAGGGCAGGGGCTAGTGGCTACACCTTC. Residues: CASSPRAGASGYTF.

The chain combines TRBV30 with TRBJ2-3; a weak D match, TRBD2 (6 bases). V dropped 2 bases and J dropped 6 bases, with 9 bases sitting between them. Per the germline V gene, CDR1 is GTSNPN and CDR2 is SVGIG (reference sequence). The CDR3 contains 12 residues. The CDR3 is CAWSLLADTQYF. The CDR3 DNA reads as TGTGCCTGGAGTCTACTAGCTGATACGCAGTATTTT.

The genes are TRBV4-3 and TRBJ2-3; D perhaps matches TRBD2 (6 bases). The germline V gene has CDR1 LGHNA and CDR2 YSLEER. The V gene lost 5 bases and the J gene lost 2 bases, with 11 bases spanning the gap. The CDR3 runs 14 residues. The CDR3: CASSGLTYTDTQYF. The CDR3 DNA follows: TGCGCCAGCAGCGGACTAACGTACACAGATACGCAGTATTTT.

This clone was counted only a few times. The rearrangement joins TRBV7-3 to TRBJ2-1; possible D gene TRBD2, 7 bases. With 4 bases removed from V and 6 bases from J, the gap between germline ends came to 19 bases. Per the germline V gene, CDR1 is SGHTA and CDR2 is FQGTGA. This CDR3 is 16 amino acids long. CDR3 sequence reads: CASSYGGSHRANEQFF. The CDR3 DNA is TGTGCCAGCAGCTATGGCGGGAGTCACAGGGCCAATGAGCAGTTCTTC. Complete variable domain (other parts from reference TRBV7-3 and TRBJ2-1): GAGVSQTPSNKVTEKGKYVELRCDPISGHTALYWYRQSLGQGPEFLIYFQGTGAADDSGLPNDRFFAVRPEGSVSTLKIQRTERGDSAVYLCASSYGGSHRANEQFFGPGTRLTVL.

The chain joins TRBV11-2 to TRBJ2-3; 7 bases agree with TRBD2. J lost 6 bases, V lost 3 bases, and 6 bases had no gene match. Germline CDR1 and CDR2: SGHAT and FQNNGV. This CDR3 has 14 amino acids. DNA for the CDR3: TGTGCCAGCAGCTTTGAGCGGGAAGGGGATACGCAGTATTTT. This translates into CASSFEREGDTQYF. The full variable domain, rest sourced from reference TRBV11-2 and TRBJ2-3, is EAGVAQSPRYKIIEKRQSVAFWCNPISGHATLYWYQQILGQGPKLLIQFQNNGVVDDSQLPKDRFSAERLKGVDSTLKIQPAKLEDSAVYLCASSFEREGDTQYFGPGTRLTVL.

This clone was picked up a small number of times. This chain uses TRBV29-1 with TRBJ2-1; D may be TRBD2 (7 bases). This CDR3 spans 14 amino acids. Germline lookup yields CDR1 SQVTM and CDR2 ANQGSEA. The ends were cut back, 6 bases at V and 0 bases at J, with 12 bases in the middle. For the CDR3, the DNA is TGCAGCGTGAAGGGGGGGAGCTCCTACAATGAGCAGTTCTTC. The encoded protein is CSVKGGSSYNEQFF.

This clone was observed a few times. The chain uses TRBV7-3 and TRBJ1-1, with 7 bases that match TRBD1. The CDR3 has 16 residues. Trimming at V came to 4 bases and at J to 1 base, leaving 9 bases not matched to a gene. Germline lookup yields CDR1 SGHTA and CDR2 FQGTGA. CDR3 in DNA: TGTGCCAGCAGCTCCAGGGGGACGACCGGGAACACTGAAGCTTTCTTT. Residues: CASSSRGTTGNTEAFF. Drawing the rest from reference TRBV7-3 and TRBJ1-1, the complete variable domain is GAGVSQTPSNKVTEKGKYVELRCDPISGHTALYWYRQSLGQGPEFLIYFQGTGAADDSGLPNDRFFAVRPEGSVSTLKIQRTERGDSAVYLCASSSRGTTGNTEAFFGQGTRLTVV.

This clone was seen a handful of times. The chain employs TRBV5-1 and TRBJ2-2; D is perhaps TRBD2 (6 bases). The CDR3 extends over 17 amino acids. V was cut by 5 bases and J by 3 bases, with 20 bases left in between. Germline V gene data show CDR1 as SGHRS and CDR2 as YFSETQ. CDR3 DNA: TGCGCCAGCAGATTGATTTTTTCGGGGGTTGACACCGGGGAGCTGTTTTTT. As protein: CASRLIFSGVDTGELFF.

This clone was counted only a few times. The V call is TRBV28, the J call TRBJ2-1; 9 bases match TRBD1. This CDR3 contains 11 residues. After removal of 11 bases from V and 14 bases from J, the junction contained 10 bases not matched to a gene. The germline CDR1 and CDR2 sequences are MDHEN and SYDVKM. CDR3 nucleotide sequence: TGTGCCGGGGGAACCCGGACAGGGGAGTTCTTC. It yields the protein CAGGTRTGEFF. The complete variable domain, with remaining parts taken from reference TRBV28 and TRBJ2-1, reads DVKVTQSSRYLVKRTGEKVFLECVQDMDHENMFWYRQDPGLGLRLIYFSYDVKMKEKGDIPEGYSVSREKKERFSLILESASTNQTSMYLCAGGTRTGEFFGPGTRLTVL.

This clone was seen a handful of times. The V and J genes are TRBV5-1 and TRBJ1-1; D is ambiguous. Deletions cut 1 base from V and 1 base from J, with 8 bases between. Germline V gene sequence: CDR1 SGHRS, CDR2 YFSETQ. The length of the CDR3 is 14 residues. CDR3 coding DNA: TGCGCCAGCAGCTTGCGTACAGCGAACACTGAAGCTTTCTTT. Translation gives CASSLRTANTEAFF. Looking up the rest from reference TRBV5-1 and TRBJ1-1 gives the full variable domain: KAGVTQTPRYLIKTRGQQVTLSCSPISGHRSVSWYQQTPGQGLQFLFEYFSETQRNKGNFPGRFSGRQFSNSRSEMNVSTLELGDSALYLCASSLRTANTEAFFGQGTRLTVV.

This clone was observed a few times. The chain couples TRBV29-1 to TRBJ2-3, with TRBD2 matching 7 bases. Germline V gene data show CDR1 as SQVTM and CDR2 as ANQGSEA. The CDR3 length is 18 residues. The V and J ends lost 1 base and 7 bases, in that order; junction bases with no gene match: 20. CDR3 in DNA: TGCAGCGTTGAAGTCCATCCGTTAACGGGGAGGGCAGTTTATACGCAGTATTTT. It yields the protein CSVEVHPLTGRAVYTQYF.

The chain employs TRBV7-9 and TRBJ1-4; 10 nucleotides match TRBD1. The CDR3 has 15 residues. The junction had 6 bases not matched to a gene; V was cut back by 3 bases and J by 8 bases. Germline lookup yields CDR1 SEHNR and CDR2 FQNEAQ (reference sequence). CDR3 sequence: CASSFGTGVNEKLFF. In DNA, the CDR3 is TGTGCCAGCAGCTTCGGGACAGGGGTGAACGAAAAACTGTTTTTT.

This chain links TRBV28 with TRBJ2-5; 10 nucleotides align to TRBD2. The J segment lost 4 bases and the V segment lost 5 bases, leaving 10 bases of the junction unmatched. The germline V gene has CDR1 MDHEN and CDR2 SYDVKM. The CDR3 totals 16 residues. The CDR3 region is CASSPITSGTRETQYF. The CDR3 coding sequence is TGTGCCAGCAGTCCGATAACTAGCGGGACGAGAGAGACCCAGTACTTC.

In the case of this clone: Other nucleotide sequences from this sample produce the same CDR3. The chain employs TRBV7-2 and TRBJ2-5; D gene uncertain. V lost 0 bases, J lost 5 bases, and 4 bases lay in between. The CDR3 is 12 amino acids. Germline V gives CDR1 SGHTA, CDR2 FQGNSA. CDR3 protein: CASSLASETQYF. CDR3 in DNA: TGTGCCAGCAGCTTAGCGTCGGAGACCCAGTACTTC. The full variable domain, with the rest looked up from reference TRBV7-2 and TRBJ2-5, is GAGVSQSPSNKVTEKGKDVELRCDPISGHTALYWYRQSLGQGLEFLIYFQGNSAPDKSGLPSDRFSAERTGGSVSTLTIQRTQQEDSAVYLCASSLASETQYFGPGTRLLVL.

The V call is TRBV2, the J call TRBJ2-1, with 10 bases lining up with TRBD2. This CDR3 has 16 amino acids. V lost 2 bases and J lost 2; bases outside the gene matches: 3. The germline CDR1 and CDR2 sequences are SNHLY and FYNNEI. The CDR3 is CASSEKGLAAYNEQFF. In nucleotides, the CDR3 is TGTGCCAGCAGTGAAAAAGGACTAGCGGCCTACAATGAGCAGTTCTTC.

The chain couples TRBV7-8 to TRBJ2-5; D is unresolved. Trimming stripped 1 base from V and 1 base from J, with 7 bases between. CDR1 and CDR2 from the germline V gene are SGHVS and FQNEAQ. This CDR3 has 14 residues. The CDR3 protein is CASSLGRIQETQYF. The CDR3 nucleotides read TGTGCCAGCAGCTTAGGCAGGATCCAAGAGACCCAGTACTTC.

The table lists this clone with a few counts. The chain recombines TRBV28 with TRBJ2-2; D is ambiguous. V dropped 6 bases and J dropped 4 bases, with 18 bases sitting between them. The CDR3 consists of 16 residues. CDR1 and CDR2 (germline): MDHEN, SYDVKM. CDR3 in DNA: TGTGCCAGCAGCCAATCTCTAGGTCCGGGCACCGGGGAGCTGTTTTTT. It encodes CASSQSLGPGTGELFF.

The chain uses TRBV29-1 and TRBJ2-7, with 11 bases fitting TRBD1. Germline CDR1 SQVTM, CDR2 ANQGSEA. The CDR3 is 15 amino acids. V lost 6 bases and J lost 6; bases outside the gene matches: 13. CDR3 amino acids: CSVTTRTGGFFEQYF. The CDR3 region has the DNA TGCAGCGTGACAACCAGGACAGGGGGCTTCTTCGAGCAGTACTTC.

This clone showed up just a few times. The chain combines TRBV6-6 with TRBJ1-1; TRBD1 is a possible D gene (6 bases). The CDR3 contains 14 residues. The ends were cut back, 2 bases at V and 5 bases at J, with 12 bases in the middle. Germline-derived CDR1 and CDR2 are MNHNY and SVGAGI (reference sequence). The CDR3 DNA is TGTGCCAGCAGTTACACAGGGATTGGTACTGAAGCTTTCTTT. This gives the protein CASSYTGIGTEAFF.

This clone was seen only a few times. This chain connects TRBV12-5 to TRBJ2-3; 9 bases line up with TRBD2. The V gene end was trimmed by 1 base and the J gene end by 11 bases; junction bases not matched to a gene: 10. The CDR3 has 15 amino acids. Germline V gene data show CDR1 as LGHNT and CDR2 as FRNRAP. The CDR3 here is CASGLDLAGTRRQYF. The CDR3 DNA reads as TGTGCTAGTGGTTTGGATCTAGCGGGGACCCGAAGGCAGTATTTT.

V and J are TRBV20-1 and TRBJ2-6, with D unresolved. The V gene lost 7 bases and the J gene lost 4 bases, with 5 bases spanning the gap. In germline, CDR1 is DFQATT, CDR2 SNEGSKA (reference sequence). The CDR3 loop spans 11 amino acids. Here the CDR3 reads CSGRGANVLTF. The CDR3 DNA reads as TGCAGTGGGCGGGGGGCCAACGTCCTGACTTTC.